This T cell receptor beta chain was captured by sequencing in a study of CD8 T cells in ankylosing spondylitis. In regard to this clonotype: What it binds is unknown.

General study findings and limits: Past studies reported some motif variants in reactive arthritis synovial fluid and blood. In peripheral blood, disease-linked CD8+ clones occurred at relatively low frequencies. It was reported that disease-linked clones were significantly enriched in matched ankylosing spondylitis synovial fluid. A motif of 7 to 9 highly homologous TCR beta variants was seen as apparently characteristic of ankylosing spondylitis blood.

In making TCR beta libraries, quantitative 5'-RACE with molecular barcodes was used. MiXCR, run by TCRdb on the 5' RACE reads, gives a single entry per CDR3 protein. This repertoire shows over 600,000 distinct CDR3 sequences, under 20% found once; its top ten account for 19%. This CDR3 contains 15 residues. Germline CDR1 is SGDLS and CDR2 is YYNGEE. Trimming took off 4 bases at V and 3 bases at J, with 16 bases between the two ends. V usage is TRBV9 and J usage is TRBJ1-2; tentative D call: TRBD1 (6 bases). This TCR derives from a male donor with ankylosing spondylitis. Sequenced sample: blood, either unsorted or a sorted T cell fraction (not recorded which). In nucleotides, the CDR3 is TGTGCCAGCAGCACCCACAGGGCCGGGGACTATGGCTACACCTTC. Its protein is CASSTHRAGDYGYTF.